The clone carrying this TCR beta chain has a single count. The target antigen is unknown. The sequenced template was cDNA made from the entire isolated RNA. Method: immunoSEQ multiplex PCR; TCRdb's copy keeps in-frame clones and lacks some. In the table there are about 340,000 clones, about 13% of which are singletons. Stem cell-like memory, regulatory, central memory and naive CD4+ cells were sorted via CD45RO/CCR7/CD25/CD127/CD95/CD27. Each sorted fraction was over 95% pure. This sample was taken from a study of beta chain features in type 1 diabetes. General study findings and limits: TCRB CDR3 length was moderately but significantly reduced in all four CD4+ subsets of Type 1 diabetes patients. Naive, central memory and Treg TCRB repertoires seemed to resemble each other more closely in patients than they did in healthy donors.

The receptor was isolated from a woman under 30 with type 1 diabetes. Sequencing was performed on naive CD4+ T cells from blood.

The chain's CDR3 is CASSPQGDATNEKLFF. CDR3 bases: TGTGCCAGCTCACCACAGGGGGATGCAACTAATGAAAAACTGTTTTTT. This chain joins TRBV18 and TRBJ1-4; weak D call: TRBD1 (6 bases). Germline V gene lookup returns CDR1 KGHSH and CDR2 LQKENI. With 1 base removed from V and 0 bases from J, the gap between germline ends came to 9 bases. The CDR3 runs to 16 residues.